This T cell receptor (beta chain) was sequenced during a study of T cells in Graves' hyperthyroidism and ophthalmopathy. Trimming left V 2 bases short and J 3 bases short, with 16 bases between. The CDR3 covers 16 residues. Germline CDR1 and CDR2: SGHRS and YFSETQ. The CDR3 regions of TCR beta were amplified from RNA transcripts. Primed by the HTBI set, a first-round RT-PCR was run on the TCR CDR3. TCRdb independently ran MiXCR on the multiplex PCR reads; one entry per CDR3 protein. The data show 200,000 to 250,000 distinct CDR3 sequences, with under 20% seen just once and approximately 50% held by the top ten.

The clonotype was recovered from a man aged 45-65 years with Graves' hyperthyroidism. Sequencing was carried out using blood. The rearrangement links TRBV5-1 to TRBJ2-3; TRBD2 might be the D (6 bases). CDR3 nucleotide sequence: TGCGCCAGCAGCTTCCGGGACTCCCCCTCGACAGATACGCAGTATTTT. Translated, it gives CASSFRDSPSTDTQYF.